The following is a T cell receptor beta chain sequence with its context. No antigen is known for it. With the read ending 3 residues before the CDR3 end, the germline J gene is used to fill in that end. The entry originates in a study of T cells in women clearing cervical HPV infection. Looking at the study overall: With HLA typing for only a few women, HLA confounding remains possible.

From germline, CDR1 is SGHDN and CDR2 FVKESK. J gave up 5 bases and V 4 bases, and 10 bases lay outside the gene matches. The CDR3 sequence is 16 residues long. Only in-frame clones appear in the TCRdb table, and some are missing; sequencing was by immunoSEQ multiplex PCR. This table lists roughly 28,000 clones. Broader study findings: Unknown T-cell numbers per sample may underlie the richness differences. It is unknown whether associations predate infection; no effector/memory or HPV-specific sorting.

Dot-blot hybridization genotyped cervical HPV amplified with MY09/MY11 PCR. The specimen sequenced was blood buffy coat. The source of this sequence is a woman between 18 and 70 years old with a cervical HPV16 infection that either progressed to CIN3+ or cleared (not recorded which). The chain combines TRBV14 with TRBJ1-2, with 10 nucleotides matching TRBD1. The DNA read from the CDR3 is TGTGCCAGCAGCCCCGTCCCGGGACAGGGGAAATATGGC. This codes for CASSPVPGQGKYG. The CDR3 reads in full as CASSPVPGQGKYGYTF.